This T cell receptor (beta chain) was found in a study of T cells in Graves' hyperthyroidism and ophthalmopathy. Findings and limits, study-wide: In blood, most of the thyroid clonotypes expanded above 0.001 were also present.

Trimming took 1 base from V and 5 from J, leaving 10 bases between them. Per germline, CDR1 SGDLS and CDR2 YYNGEE. CDR3 length equals 14 residues. RNA transcripts gave rise to amplified TCR beta CDR3 regions. The HTBI primer set drove a first-round RT-PCR of the TCR CDR3. TCRdb called the multiplex PCR reads again in MiXCR, with one record for every CDR3 protein. The table has over 300,000 distinct CDR3 sequences, approximately 15% seen once. This clonotype was seen repeatedly, ten times or more. Its antigen is currently unknown. The TCR originated in a middle-aged woman with Graves' ophthalmopathy. What was sequenced was blood. The chain uses TRBV9 and TRBJ2-1; TRBD2 might be the D (5 bases). The CDR3 sequence: CASSVQATNNEQFF. CDR3 coding DNA: TGTGCCAGCAGCGTACAAGCGACTAACAATGAGCAGTTCTTC. Together with reference TRBV9 and TRBJ2-1, the CDR3 gives the full variable domain: DSGVTQTPKHLITATGQRVTLRCSPRSGDLSVYWYQQSLDQGLQFLIQYYNGEERAKGNILERFSAQQFPDLHSELNLSSLELGDSALYFCASSVQATNNEQFFGPGTRLTVL.